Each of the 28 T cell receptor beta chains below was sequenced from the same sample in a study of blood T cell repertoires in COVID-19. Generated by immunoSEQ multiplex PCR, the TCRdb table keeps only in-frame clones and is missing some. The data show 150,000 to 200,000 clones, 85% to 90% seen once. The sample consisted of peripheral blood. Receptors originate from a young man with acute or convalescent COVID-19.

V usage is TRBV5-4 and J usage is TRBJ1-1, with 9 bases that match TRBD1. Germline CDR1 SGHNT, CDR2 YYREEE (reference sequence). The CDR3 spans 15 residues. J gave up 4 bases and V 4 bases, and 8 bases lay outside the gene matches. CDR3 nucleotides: TGTGCCAGCAGCCAGCTTAAGGACAGGGGCACTGAAGCTTTCTTT. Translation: CASSQLKDRGTEAFF. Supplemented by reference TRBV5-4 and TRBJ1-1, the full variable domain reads ETGVTQSPTHLIKTRGQQVTLRCSSQSGHNTVSWYQQALGQGPQFIFQYYREEENGRGNFPPRFSGLQFPNYSSELNVNALELDDSALYLCASSQLKDRGTEAFFGQGTRLTVV.

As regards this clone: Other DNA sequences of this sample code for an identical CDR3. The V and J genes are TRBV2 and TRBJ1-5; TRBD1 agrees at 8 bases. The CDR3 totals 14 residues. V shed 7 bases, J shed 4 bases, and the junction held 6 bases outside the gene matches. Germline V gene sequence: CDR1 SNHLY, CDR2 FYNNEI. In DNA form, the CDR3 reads TGTGCCAGCAAAGGACAGGGCCCTAATCAGCCCCAGCATTTT. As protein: CASKGQGPNQPQHF.

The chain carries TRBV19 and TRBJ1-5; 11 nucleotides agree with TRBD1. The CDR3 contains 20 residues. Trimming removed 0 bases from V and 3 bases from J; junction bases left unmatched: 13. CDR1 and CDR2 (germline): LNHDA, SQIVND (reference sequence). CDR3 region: CASSIDLWTGGLRVNQPQHF. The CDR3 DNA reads TGTGCCAGTAGTATAGATCTTTGGACAGGGGGCCTTCGGGTCAATCAGCCCCAGCATTTT.

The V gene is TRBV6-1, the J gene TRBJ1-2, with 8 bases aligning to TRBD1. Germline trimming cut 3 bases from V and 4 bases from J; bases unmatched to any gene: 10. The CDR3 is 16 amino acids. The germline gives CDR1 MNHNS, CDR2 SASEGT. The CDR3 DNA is TGTGCCAGCAGTGACCCGGAGGACAGGGCTTTCTATGGCTACACCTTC. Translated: CASSDPEDRAFYGYTF.

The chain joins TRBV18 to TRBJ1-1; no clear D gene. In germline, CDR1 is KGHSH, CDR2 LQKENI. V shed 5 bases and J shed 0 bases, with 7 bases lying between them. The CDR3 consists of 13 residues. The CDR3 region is CASSGQMNTEAFF. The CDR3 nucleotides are TGTGCCAGCTCAGGGCAGATGAACACTGAAGCTTTCTTT.

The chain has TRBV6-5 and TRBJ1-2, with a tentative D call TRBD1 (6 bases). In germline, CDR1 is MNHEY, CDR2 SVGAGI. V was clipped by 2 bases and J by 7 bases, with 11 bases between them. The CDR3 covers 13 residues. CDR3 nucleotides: TGTGCCAGCAGTTACCTGGCCAGGGGTGGCTACACCTTC. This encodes CASSYLARGGYTF.

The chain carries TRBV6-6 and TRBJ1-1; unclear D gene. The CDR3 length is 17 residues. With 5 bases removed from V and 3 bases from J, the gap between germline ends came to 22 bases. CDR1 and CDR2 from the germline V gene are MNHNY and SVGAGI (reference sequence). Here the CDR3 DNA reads TGTGCCAGCAGTCAACTCCGAATACTAAAAGCGGACACTGAAGCTTTCTTT. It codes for CASSQLRILKADTEAFF.

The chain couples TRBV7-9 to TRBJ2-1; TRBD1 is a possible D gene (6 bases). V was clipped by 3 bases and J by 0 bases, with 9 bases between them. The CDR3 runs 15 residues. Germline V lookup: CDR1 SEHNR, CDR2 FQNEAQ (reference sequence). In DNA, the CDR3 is TGTGCCAGCAGCTTGGAGGACAGCTCCTACAATGAGCAGTTCTTC. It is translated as CASSLEDSSYNEQFF.

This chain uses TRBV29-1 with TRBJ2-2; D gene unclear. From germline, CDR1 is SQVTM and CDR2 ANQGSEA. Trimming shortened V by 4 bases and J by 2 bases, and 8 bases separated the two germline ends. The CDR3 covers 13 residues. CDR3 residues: CSVGQDNTGELFF. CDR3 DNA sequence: TGCAGCGTTGGGCAGGATAACACCGGGGAGCTGTTTTTT.

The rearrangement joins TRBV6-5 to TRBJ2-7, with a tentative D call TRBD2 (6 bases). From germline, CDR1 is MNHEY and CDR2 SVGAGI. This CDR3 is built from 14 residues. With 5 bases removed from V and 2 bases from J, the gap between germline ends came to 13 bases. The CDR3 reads CASSMTSRPYEQYV. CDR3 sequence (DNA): TGTGCCAGCAGTATGACTAGTAGGCCCTACGAGCAGTACGTC.

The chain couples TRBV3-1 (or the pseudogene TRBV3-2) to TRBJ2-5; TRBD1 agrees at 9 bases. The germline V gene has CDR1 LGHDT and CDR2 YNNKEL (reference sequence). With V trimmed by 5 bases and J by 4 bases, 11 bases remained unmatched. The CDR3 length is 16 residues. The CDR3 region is CASSSTRTGVRETQYF. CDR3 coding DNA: TGTGCCAGCAGCTCCACTCGGACAGGGGTTCGAGAGACCCAGTACTTC.

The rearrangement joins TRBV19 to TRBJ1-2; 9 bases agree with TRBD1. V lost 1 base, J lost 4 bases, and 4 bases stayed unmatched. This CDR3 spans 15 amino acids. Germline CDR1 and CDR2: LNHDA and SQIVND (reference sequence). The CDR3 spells CASSIARDRAYGYTF. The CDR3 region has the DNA TGTGCCAGTAGTATAGCCCGGGACAGGGCCTATGGCTACACCTTC.

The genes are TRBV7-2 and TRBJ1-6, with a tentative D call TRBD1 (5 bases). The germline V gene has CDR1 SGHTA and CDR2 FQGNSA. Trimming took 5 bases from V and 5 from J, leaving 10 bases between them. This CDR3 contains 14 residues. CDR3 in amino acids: CASSPDRHNSPLHF. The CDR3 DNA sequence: TGTGCCAGCAGCCCCGACAGACATAATTCACCCCTCCACTTT. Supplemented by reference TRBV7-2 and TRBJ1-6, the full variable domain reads GAGVSQSPSNKVTEKGKDVELRCDPISGHTALYWYRQSLGQGLEFLIYFQGNSAPDKSGLPSDRFSAERTGGSVSTLTIQRTQQEDSAVYLCASSPDRHNSPLHFGNGTRLTVT.

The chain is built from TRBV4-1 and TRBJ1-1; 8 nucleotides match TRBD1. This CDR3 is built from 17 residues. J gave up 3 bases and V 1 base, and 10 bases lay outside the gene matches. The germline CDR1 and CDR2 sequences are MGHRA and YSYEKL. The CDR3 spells CASSQGRVQGADTEAFF. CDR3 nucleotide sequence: TGCGCCAGCAGCCAAGGCCGGGTCCAGGGGGCGGACACTGAAGCTTTCTTT.

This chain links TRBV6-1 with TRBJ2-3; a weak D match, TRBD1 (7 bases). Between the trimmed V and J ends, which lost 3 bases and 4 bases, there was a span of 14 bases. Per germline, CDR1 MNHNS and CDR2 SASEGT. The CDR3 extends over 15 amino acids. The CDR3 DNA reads TGTGCCAGCAGTGAGGCAGGGGGGAGGTCAGATACGCAGTATTTT. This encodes CASSEAGGRSDTQYF.

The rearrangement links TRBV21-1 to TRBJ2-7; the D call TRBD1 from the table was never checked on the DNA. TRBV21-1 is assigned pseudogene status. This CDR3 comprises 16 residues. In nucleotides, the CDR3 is TGTGCCAGCAGCGTCGGGACAGGGGGCATAGTTTACGAGCAGTACTTC. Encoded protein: CASSVGTGGIVYEQYF.

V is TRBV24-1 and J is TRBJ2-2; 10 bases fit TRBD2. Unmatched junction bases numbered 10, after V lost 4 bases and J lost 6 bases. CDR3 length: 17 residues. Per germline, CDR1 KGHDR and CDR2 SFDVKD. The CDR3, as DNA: TGTGCCACCAGTGACGACCCGGGTCTAGCGGGGGCCGGGGAGCTGTTTTTT. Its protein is CATSDDPGLAGAGELFF.

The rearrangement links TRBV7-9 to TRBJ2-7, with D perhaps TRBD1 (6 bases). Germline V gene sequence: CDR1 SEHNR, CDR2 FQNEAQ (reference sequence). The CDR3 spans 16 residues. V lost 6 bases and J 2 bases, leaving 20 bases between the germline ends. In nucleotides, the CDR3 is TGTGCCAGCAGGCGTAACCGGGACAAAGACACCTACGAGCAGTACTTC. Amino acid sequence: CASRRNRDKDTYEQYF.

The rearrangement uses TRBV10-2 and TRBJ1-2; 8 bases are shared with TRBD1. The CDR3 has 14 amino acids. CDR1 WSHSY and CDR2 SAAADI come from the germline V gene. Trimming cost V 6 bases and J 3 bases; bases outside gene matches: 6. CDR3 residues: CASSENRGYYGYTF. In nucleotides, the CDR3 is TGCGCCAGCAGCGAAAACAGGGGGTACTATGGCTACACCTTC.

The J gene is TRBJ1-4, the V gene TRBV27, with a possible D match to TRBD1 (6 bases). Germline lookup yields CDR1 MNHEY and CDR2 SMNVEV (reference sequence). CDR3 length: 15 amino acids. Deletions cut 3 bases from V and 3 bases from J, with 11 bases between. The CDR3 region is CASSFSAGANEKLFF. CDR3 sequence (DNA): TGTGCCAGCAGTTTTTCGGCAGGGGCTAATGAAAAACTGTTTTTT.

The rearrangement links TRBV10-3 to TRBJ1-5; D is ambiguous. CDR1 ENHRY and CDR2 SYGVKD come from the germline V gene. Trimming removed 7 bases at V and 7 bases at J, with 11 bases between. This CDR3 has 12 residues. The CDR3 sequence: CAIIRKSQPQHF. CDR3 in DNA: TGTGCCATCATTCGAAAGAGCCAGCCCCAGCATTTT.

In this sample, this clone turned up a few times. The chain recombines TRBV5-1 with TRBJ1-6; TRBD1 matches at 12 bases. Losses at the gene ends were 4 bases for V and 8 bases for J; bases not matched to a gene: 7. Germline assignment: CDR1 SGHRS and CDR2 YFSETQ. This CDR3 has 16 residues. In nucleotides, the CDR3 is TGCGCCAGCAGCCCATCGGGACAGGGGGCTGATTCACCCCTCCACTTT. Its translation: CASSPSGQGADSPLHF. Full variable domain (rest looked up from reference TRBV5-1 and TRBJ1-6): KAGVTQTPRYLIKTRGQQVTLSCSPISGHRSVSWYQQTPGQGLQFLFEYFSETQRNKGNFPGRFSGRQFSNSRSEMNVSTLELGDSALYLCASSPSGQGADSPLHFGNGTRLTVT.

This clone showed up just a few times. CDR3: CASSQSPLFGRAEEKLFF. The CDR3 nucleotides are TGCGCCAGCAGCCAATCCCCGCTATTCGGCAGGGCGGAAGAAAAACTGTTTTTT. This chain uses TRBV4-1 with TRBJ1-4; the D gene is possibly TRBD1 (5 bases). This CDR3 spans 18 amino acids. V shed 2 bases and J shed 8 bases, with 24 bases lying between them. Germline CDR1 and CDR2: MGHRA and YSYEKL.

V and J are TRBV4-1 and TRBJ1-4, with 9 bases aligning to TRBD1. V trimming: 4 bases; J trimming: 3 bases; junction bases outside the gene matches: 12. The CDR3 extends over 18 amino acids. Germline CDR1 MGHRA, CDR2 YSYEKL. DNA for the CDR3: TGCGCCAGCAGCCTAATGGACAGGGGCCTAACGGCTAATGAAAAACTGTTTTTT. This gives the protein CASSLMDRGLTANEKLFF.

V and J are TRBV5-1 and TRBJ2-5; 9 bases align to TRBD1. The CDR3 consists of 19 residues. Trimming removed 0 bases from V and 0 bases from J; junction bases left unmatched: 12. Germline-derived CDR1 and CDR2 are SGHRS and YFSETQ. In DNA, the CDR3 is TGCGCCAGCAGCTTGGGGGCCGCTGGGACAGGGCCATACCAAGAGACCCAGTACTTC. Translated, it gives CASSLGAAGTGPYQETQYF.

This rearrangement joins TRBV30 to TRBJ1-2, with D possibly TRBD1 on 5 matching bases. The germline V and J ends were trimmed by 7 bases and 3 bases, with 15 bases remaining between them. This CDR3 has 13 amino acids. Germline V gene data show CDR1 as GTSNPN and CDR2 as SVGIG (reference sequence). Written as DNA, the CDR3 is TGTGCCTCCGATCATCGGGGGGACTATGGCTACACCTTC. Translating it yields CASDHRGDYGYTF.

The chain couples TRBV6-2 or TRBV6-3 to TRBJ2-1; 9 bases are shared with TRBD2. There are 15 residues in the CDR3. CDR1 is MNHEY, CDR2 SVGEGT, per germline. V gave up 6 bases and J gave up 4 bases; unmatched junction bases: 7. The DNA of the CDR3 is TGTGCCAGCAGCCGTAGCGGGGGCCCTTACAATGAGCAGTTCTTC. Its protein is CASSRSGGPYNEQFF.

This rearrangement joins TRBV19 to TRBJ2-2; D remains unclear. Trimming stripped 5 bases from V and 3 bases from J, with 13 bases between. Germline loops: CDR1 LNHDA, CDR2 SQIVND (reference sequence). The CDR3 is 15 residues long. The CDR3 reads CASSLAVTYTGELFF. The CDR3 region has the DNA TGTGCCAGTAGTCTCGCTGTAACATACACCGGGGAGCTGTTTTTT.